This is a list of T cell receptor beta chains from one sample in a study of T cell repertoires in cytomegalovirus infection. These TCRs' antigens remain unknown. One entry per CDR3 protein results from TCRdb running MiXCR on the reads. The sample contains hundreds of thousands of distinct CDR3 sequences, 40% to 50% of which appear only once. The source material was cultured PBMCs, sampled from culture after CMV antigen stimulation. These receptor sequences come from a human donor in good health (CMV status not recorded). Some clones in this sample may be carry-over from other donors' samples. Each CDR3 is given with its conserved first and last residue. D genes are given only for firm matches. Clone size is stated in some rows and not others, as once, few, many or a class when expanded.

TRBD1 | TRBJ2-2 | NA | TRBV7-2 | TGTGCCAGCAGCCAGGGACAGGGACCCTCGATTGGGGAGCTGTTTTTT | CASSQGQGPSIGELFF
NA | TRBJ1-4 | few | TRBV6-1 | TGTGCCAGCAGCACAAGGGGGAATAATGAAAAACTGTTTTTT | CASSTRGNNEKLFF
NA | TRBJ2-7 | NA | TRBV7-8 | TGTGCCAGCAGCTTATCTTTGGGGCCAGTAGAGTTCTACTTC | CASSLSLGPVEFYF
NA | TRBJ1-6 | NA | TRBV20-1 | TGCAGTGCGTTCTTCAGGCTCGGATCACCCCTCCACTTT | CSAFFRLGSPLHF
TRBD2 | TRBJ2-1 | NA | TRBV7-2 | TGTGCCAGCAGCCTGTCCGGGGGGGTCGATGAGCAGTTCTTC | CASSLSGGVDEQFF
TRBD1 | TRBJ2-5 | few | TRBV6-6 | TGTGCCAGCAGTTACTCAGGACAGGGGGCGAGGGAGACCCAGTACTTC | CASSYSGQGARETQYF
TRBD2 | TRBJ2-3 | NA | TRBV28 | TGTGCCAGCAGGTTCCTGGTCGGGCGGGGGTCTAGCACAGATACGCAGTATTTT | CASRFLVGRGSSTDTQYF
NA | TRBJ1-6 | many | TRBV7-2 | TGTGCCAGCAGCTTAAAATGGGGGCTCAATAATTCACCCCTCCACTTT | CASSLKWGLNNSPLHF
NA | TRBJ2-7 | NA | TRBV28 | TGTGCCAGCAGTACCCCGGAGGGGGGTAGCTCCTACGAGCAGTACTTC | CASSTPEGGSSYEQYF
TRBD1 | TRBJ1-1 | many | TRBV7-9 | TGTGCCAGCAGCAGACAGGGGCCGAACACTGAAGCTTTCTTT | CASSRQGPNTEAFF
NA | TRBJ2-3 | NA | TRBV6-8 | TGTGCCAGCACCGAACCGGGAGAATCAGATACGCAGTATTTT | CASTEPGESDTQYF
NA | TRBJ2-7 | few | TRBV12-3/TRBV12-4 | TGTGCCAGCAGTTTGAGGGGACGGAGCTACGAGCAGTACTTC | CASSLRGRSYEQYF
TRBD1 | TRBJ2-7 | NA | TRBV11-2 | TGTGCCAGCAGTCAGGACAGGGGTTACAACGAGCAGTACTTC | CASSQDRGYNEQYF
TRBD1 | TRBJ1-2 | NA | TRBV19 | TGTGCCACGAGCAAGACGGGGACAGCTCGTCTGGGCTACACCTTC | CATSKTGTARLGYTF
NA | TRBJ2-1 | NA | TRBV20-1 | TGCAGTGCTAGTTTGGTCCCCTATAATGAGCAGTTCTTC | CSASLVPYNEQFF
NA | TRBJ2-2 | few | TRBV6-2/TRBV6-3 | TGTGCCAGCAGATGGGACACCGGGGAGCTGTTTTTT | CASRWDTGELFF
NA | TRBJ2-5 | few | TRBV12-3/TRBV12-4 | TGTGCCAGCAGTCCTGCCCAGGGGTTGGAGACCCAGTACTTC | CASSPAQGLETQYF
NA | TRBJ2-1 | NA | TRBV11-2 | TGTGCCAGCAGCTTAGCCGGGGGCTTCGACAATGAGCAGTTCTTC | CASSLAGGFDNEQFF
TRBD2 | TRBJ2-7 | NA | TRBV4-2 | TGTGCCAGCAGCCCCGGAGCTAGCGGGGGAGGCTACGAGCAGTACTTC | CASSPGASGGGYEQYF
NA | TRBJ2-1 | NA | TRBV7-9 | TGTGCCAGCAGCTTCCTGGACTCCTACAATGAGCAGTTCTTC | CASSFLDSYNEQFF
NA | TRBJ2-3 | NA | TRBV5-4 | TGTGCCAGCAGCCCGCGCTTCGAGACAGATACGCAGTATTTT | CASSPRFETDTQYF
NA | TRBJ2-5 | NA | TRBV12-3/TRBV12-4 | TGTGCCAGCAGCTCCCCGGGCGACCAAGAGACCCAGTACTTC | CASSSPGDQETQYF
NA | TRBJ2-3 | few | TRBV7-6 | TGTGCCAGCAGCATTTGGGCAGGCGCGAGCACAGATACGCAGTATTTT | CASSIWAGASTDTQYF
TRBD1 | TRBJ2-7 | few | TRBV6-8 | TGTGCCAGCAGCCGACAGGGCCACTACGAGCAGTACTTC | CASSRQGHYEQYF
TRBD2 | TRBJ2-7 | NA | TRBV7-6 | TGTGCCAGCAGCTTAGGTCGGGGGGTGTACGAGCAGTACTTC | CASSLGRGVYEQYF
TRBD2 | TRBJ2-1 | NA | TRBV7-8 | TGTGCCAGCAGCTTAGCGACTAGCGGGTACTCCTACAATGAGCAGTTCTTC | CASSLATSGYSYNEQFF
NA | TRBJ1-4 | few | TRBV10-2 | TGCGCCAGTAAGAGAACTAATGAAAAACTGTTTTTT | CASKRTNEKLFF
NA | TRBJ2-1 | many | TRBV7-2 | TGTGCCAGCAGCCCCGGACGGGACAATGAGCAGTTCTTC | CASSPGRDNEQFF
NA | TRBJ2-3 | NA | TRBV7-2 | TGTGCCAGCAGGAACTTGCTTGAGCAGTATTTT | CASRNLLEQYF
NA | TRBJ1-1 | few | TRBV19 | TGTGCCAGCAGCATATTGAACACTGAAGCTTTCTTT | CASSILNTEAFF
NA | TRBJ2-3 | few | TRBV7-8 | TGTGCCAGCAGCTTAATGGCGTCCGGGTCAAACACAGATACGCAGTATTTT | CASSLMASGSNTDTQYF
TRBD2 | TRBJ2-1 | NA | TRBV12-5 | TGTGCTAGTGGTTTGGTTTTTCTCGGCGGGAGAAAAGCCAATGAGCAGTTCTTC | CASGLVFLGGRKANEQFF
NA | TRBJ2-5 | few | TRBV7-8 | TGTGCCAGCCAACGGCGCTCTGCGGGGACGGGAGAGACCCAGTACTTC | CASQRRSAGTGETQYF
NA | TRBJ2-5 | NA | TRBV7-2 | TGTGCCAGCAGCTTAGATGTTCCAGGACCGGGAGAGACCCAGTACTTC | CASSLDVPGPGETQYF
NA | TRBJ2-3 | many | TRBV7-2 | TGTGCCAGCAGTGGCCGTAGGGGGACTAGCACAGATACGCAGTATTTT | CASSGRRGTSTDTQYF
TRBD1 | TRBJ1-5 | NA | TRBV4-1 | TGCGCCAGCAGCCAAGAATTAGGGACAGGGCTGGGTCAGCCCCAGCATTTT | CASSQELGTGLGQPQHF
TRBD2 | TRBJ2-3 | few | TRBV7-9 | TGTGCCAGCAGCTTAGCGGGAGGGCCTGGAGATACGCAGTATTTT | CASSLAGGPGDTQYF
NA | TRBJ1-2 | few | TRBV11-2 | TGTGCCAGCAGCTTAGGACCAGGGAACTATGGCTACACCTTC | CASSLGPGNYGYTF
NA | TRBJ2-5 | NA | TRBV6-1 | TGTGCCAGCACCCAAAGCAGGGACCGCGAGACCCAGTACTTC | CASTQSRDRETQYF
TRBD1 | TRBJ1-1 | NA | TRBV5-4 | TGTGCCAGCAGCTCAGGGGGGACCTTGAACACTGAAGCTTTCTTT | CASSSGGTLNTEAFF
NA | TRBJ2-7 | few | TRBV7-2 | TGTGCCAGCAGCTTAAAAGGTAGTGAGGGTTTGGCGCAGTACTTC | CASSLKGSEGLAQYF
TRBD1 | TRBJ1-5 | NA | TRBV27 | TGTGCCAGCAGTTCAAGGGGACAGGCTAATCAGCCCCAGCATTTT | CASSSRGQANQPQHF
TRBD1 | TRBJ1-1 | NA | TRBV7-2 | TGTGCCAGCAGCCGCGGGACAGGGATATTAGGGAGTCTTACTGAAGCTTTCTTT | CASSRGTGILGSLTEAFF
TRBD2 | TRBJ2-3 | NA | TRBV5-4 | TGTGCCAGCAGCTTACCGACTAGCGGGATCAGCACAGATACGCAGTATTTT | CASSLPTSGISTDTQYF
NA | TRBJ2-2 | once | TRBV7-2 | TGTGCCAGCAGCTCGGACAGTACGAACACCGGGGAGCTGTTTTTT | CASSSDSTNTGELFF
NA | TRBJ2-1 | NA | TRBV6-5 | TGTGCCAGCAGTTACGGGACACCTTCCTACAATGAGCAGTTCTTC | CASSYGTPSYNEQFF
NA | TRBJ2-6 | NA | TRBV7-9 | TGTGCCAGCACCCCGACGGAGGGGGTAAGCTCTGGGGCCAACGTCCTGACTTTC | CASTPTEGVSSGANVLTF